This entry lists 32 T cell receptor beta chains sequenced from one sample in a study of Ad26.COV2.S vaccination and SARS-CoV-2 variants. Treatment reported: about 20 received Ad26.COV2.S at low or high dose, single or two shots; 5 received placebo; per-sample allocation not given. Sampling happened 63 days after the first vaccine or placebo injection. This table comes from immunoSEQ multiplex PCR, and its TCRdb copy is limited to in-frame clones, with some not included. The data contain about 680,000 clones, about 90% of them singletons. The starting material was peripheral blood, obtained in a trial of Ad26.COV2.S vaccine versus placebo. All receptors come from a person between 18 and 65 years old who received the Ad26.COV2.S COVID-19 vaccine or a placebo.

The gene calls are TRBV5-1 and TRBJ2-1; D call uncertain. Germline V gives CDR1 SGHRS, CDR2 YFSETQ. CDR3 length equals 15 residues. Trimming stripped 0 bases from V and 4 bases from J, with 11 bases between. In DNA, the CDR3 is TGCGCCAGCAGCTTGGTGTCAGAGAAGTACAATGAGCAGTTCTTC. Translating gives CASSLVSEKYNEQFF.

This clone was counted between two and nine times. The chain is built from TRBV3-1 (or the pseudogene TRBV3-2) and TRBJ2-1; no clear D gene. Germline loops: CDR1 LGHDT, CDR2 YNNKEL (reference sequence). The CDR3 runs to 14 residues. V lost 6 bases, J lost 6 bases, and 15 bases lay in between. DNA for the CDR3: TGTGCCAGCAGGAAAGGGCAGTCCCGCAATGAGCAGTTCTTC. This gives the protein CASRKGQSRNEQFF.

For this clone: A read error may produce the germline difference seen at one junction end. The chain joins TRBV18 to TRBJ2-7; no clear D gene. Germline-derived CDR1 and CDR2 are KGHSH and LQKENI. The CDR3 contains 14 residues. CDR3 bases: TGTGCCAGCTCACCACCTCTAGACTCCGACGAGCAGTACTTC. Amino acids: CASSPPLDSDEQYF.

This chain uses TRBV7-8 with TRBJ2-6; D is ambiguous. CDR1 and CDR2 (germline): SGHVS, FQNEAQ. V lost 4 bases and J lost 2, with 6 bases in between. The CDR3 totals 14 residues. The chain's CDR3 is CASSSSTGANVLTF. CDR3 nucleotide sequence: TGTGCCAGCAGCTCCTCGACTGGGGCCAACGTCCTGACTTTC.

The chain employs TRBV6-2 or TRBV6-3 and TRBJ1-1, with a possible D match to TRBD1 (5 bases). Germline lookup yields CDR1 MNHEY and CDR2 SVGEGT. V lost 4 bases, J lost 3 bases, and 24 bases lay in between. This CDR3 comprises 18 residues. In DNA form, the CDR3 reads TGTGCCAGCAGTTCCTGGTTCGCGGGCCGGGGACGGGACACTGAAGCTTTCTTT. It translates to CASSSWFAGRGRDTEAFF.

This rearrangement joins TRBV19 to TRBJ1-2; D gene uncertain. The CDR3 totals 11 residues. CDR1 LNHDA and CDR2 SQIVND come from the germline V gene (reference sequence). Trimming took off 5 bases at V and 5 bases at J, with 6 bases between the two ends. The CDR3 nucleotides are TGTGCCAGTAGTGTTGGGTATGGCTACACCTTC. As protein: CASSVGYGYTF.

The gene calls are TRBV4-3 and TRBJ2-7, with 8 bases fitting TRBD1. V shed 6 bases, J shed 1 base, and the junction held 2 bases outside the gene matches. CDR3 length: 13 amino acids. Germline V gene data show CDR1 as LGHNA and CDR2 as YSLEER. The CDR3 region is CASRGTGSYEQYF. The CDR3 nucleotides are TGCGCCAGCAGGGGGACAGGATCCTACGAGCAGTACTTC.

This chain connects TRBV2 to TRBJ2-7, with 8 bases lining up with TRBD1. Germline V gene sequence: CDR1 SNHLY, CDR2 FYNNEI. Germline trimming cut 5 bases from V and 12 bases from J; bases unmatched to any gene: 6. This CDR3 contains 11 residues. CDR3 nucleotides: TGTGCCAGCAGTAGGGGACAGGCCACGTACTTC. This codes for CASSRGQATYF. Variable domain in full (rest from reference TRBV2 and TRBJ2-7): EPEVTQTPSHQVTQMGQEVILRCVPISNHLYFYWYRQILGQKVEFLVSFYNNEISEKSEIFDDQFSVERPDGSNFTLKIRSTKLEDSAMYFCASSRGQATYFGPGTRLTVT.

The CDR3 nucleotides are TGTGCCAGCAGCGGGGGGGGACCGTATCAAGAGACCCAGTACTTC. The encoded protein is CASSGGGPYQETQYF. The rearrangement links TRBV7-2 to TRBJ2-5; 7 nucleotides agree with TRBD2. The CDR3 runs 15 residues. V lost 5 bases, J lost 2 bases, and 8 bases stayed unmatched. Looked up from germline, CDR1 is SGHTA and CDR2 is FQGNSA. Based on the CDR3 plus reference TRBV7-2 and TRBJ2-5, the full variable domain is GAGVSQSPSNKVTEKGKDVELRCDPISGHTALYWYRQSLGQGLEFLIYFQGNSAPDKSGLPSDRFSAERTGGSVSTLTIQRTQQEDSAVYLCASSGGGPYQETQYFGPGTRLLVL.

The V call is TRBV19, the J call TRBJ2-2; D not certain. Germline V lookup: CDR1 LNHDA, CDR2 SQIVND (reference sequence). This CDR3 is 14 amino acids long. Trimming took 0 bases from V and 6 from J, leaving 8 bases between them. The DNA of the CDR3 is TGTGCCAGTAGTATAGATTTGGAACCCGGGGAGCTGTTTTTT. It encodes CASSIDLEPGELFF.

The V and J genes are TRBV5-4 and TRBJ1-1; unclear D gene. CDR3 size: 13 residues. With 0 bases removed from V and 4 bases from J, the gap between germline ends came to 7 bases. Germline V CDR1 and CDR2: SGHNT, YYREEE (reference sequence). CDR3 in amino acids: CASSLGVSTEAFF. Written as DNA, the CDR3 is TGTGCCAGCAGCTTGGGGGTGAGCACTGAAGCTTTCTTT.

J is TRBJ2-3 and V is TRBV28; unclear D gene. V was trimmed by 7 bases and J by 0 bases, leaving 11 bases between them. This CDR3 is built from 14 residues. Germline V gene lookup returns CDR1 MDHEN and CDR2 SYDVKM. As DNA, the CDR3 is TGTGCCAGCAAGGTAGGCGGAAGCACAGATACGCAGTATTTT. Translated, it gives CASKVGGSTDTQYF.

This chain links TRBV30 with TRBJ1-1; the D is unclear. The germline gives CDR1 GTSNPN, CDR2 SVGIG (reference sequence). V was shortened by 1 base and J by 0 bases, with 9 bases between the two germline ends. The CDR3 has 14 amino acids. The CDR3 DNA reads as TGTGCCTGGAGTGGGGGAAGCTTGAACACTGAAGCTTTCTTT. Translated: CAWSGGSLNTEAFF.

The DNA of the CDR3 is TGTGCCACCAGTGATTCCGGGACAGGGCTCGGCTACACCTTC. Translation gives CATSDSGTGLGYTF. The rearrangement uses TRBV24-1 and TRBJ1-2; 9 bases align to TRBD1. Trimming removed 2 bases from V and 8 bases from J; junction bases left unmatched: 5. Germline V gene data show CDR1 as KGHDR and CDR2 as SFDVKD. The CDR3 runs to 14 residues.

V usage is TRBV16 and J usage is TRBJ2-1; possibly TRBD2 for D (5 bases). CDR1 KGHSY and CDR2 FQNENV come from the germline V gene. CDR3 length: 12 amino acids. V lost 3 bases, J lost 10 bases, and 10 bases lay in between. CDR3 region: CASSQGSREQFF. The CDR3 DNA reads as TGTGCCAGCAGCCAGGGGAGCCGGGAGCAGTTCTTC.

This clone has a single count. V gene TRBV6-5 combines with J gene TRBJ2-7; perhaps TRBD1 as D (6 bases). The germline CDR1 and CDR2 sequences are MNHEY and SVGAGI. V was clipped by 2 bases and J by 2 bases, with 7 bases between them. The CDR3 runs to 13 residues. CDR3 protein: CASSYGDTYEQYF. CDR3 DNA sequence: TGTGCCAGCAGTTACGGGGACACCTACGAGCAGTACTTC.

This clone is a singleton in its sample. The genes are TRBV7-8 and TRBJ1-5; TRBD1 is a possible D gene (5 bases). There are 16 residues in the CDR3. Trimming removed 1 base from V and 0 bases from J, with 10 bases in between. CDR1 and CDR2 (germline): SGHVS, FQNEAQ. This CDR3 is CASSLEGSNSNQPQHF. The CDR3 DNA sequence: TGTGCCAGCAGCTTAGAGGGGAGCAATAGCAATCAGCCCCAGCATTTT.

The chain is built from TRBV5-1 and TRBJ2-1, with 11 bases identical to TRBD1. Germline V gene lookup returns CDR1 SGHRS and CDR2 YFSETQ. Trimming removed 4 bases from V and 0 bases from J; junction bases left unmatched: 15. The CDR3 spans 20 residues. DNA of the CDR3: TGCGCCAGCAGCCCGGTGCTCGGGACAGGGGGGTCGAGCTCCTACAATGAGCAGTTCTTC. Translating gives CASSPVLGTGGSSSYNEQFF.

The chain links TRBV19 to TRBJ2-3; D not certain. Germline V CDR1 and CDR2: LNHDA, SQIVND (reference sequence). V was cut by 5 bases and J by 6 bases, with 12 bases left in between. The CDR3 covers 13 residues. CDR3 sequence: CASSSQLWDTQYF. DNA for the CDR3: TGTGCCAGTAGTTCCCAGTTGTGGGATACGCAGTATTTT.

The chain's CDR3 is CASSLGTDAWETQYF. For the CDR3, the DNA is TGTGCCAGCAGCTTAGGGACCGATGCTTGGGAGACCCAGTACTTC. The chain has TRBV11-3 and TRBJ2-5; D is ambiguous. Looked up from germline, CDR1 is SGHNT and CDR2 is YENEEA. This CDR3 spans 15 amino acids. The V end lost 1 base, the J end lost 5 bases, and 14 bases lay between the germline ends.

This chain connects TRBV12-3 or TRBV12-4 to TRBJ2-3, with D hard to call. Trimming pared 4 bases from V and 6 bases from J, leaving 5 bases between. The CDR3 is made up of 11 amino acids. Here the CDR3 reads CASSYRDTQYF. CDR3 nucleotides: TGTGCCAGCAGTTATAGGGATACGCAGTATTTT.

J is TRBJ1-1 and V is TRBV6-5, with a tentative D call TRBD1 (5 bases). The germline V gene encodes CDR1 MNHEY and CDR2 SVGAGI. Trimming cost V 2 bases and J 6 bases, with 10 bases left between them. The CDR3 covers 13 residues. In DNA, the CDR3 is TGTGCCAGCAGTTACGGGGGGGTCGCTGAAGCTTTCTTT. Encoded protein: CASSYGGVAEAFF.

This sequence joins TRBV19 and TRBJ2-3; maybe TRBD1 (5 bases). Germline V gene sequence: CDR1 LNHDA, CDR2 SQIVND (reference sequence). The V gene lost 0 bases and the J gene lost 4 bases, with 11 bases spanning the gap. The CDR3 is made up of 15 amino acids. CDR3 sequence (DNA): TGTGCCAGTAGTATAGACAAGGGGCAGGCAGATACGCAGTATTTT. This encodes CASSIDKGQADTQYF.

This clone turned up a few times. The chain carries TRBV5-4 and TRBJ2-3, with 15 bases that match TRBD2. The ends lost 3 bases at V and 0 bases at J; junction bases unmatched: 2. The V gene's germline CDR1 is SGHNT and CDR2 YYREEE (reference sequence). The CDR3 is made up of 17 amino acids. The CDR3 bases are TGTGCCAGCAGCTCGGGACTAGCGGGAGGTAGCACAGATACGCAGTATTTT. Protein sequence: CASSSGLAGGSTDTQYF.

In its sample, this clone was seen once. CDR3 DNA: TGTGCCTGGGGCGGGGTGAACACTGAAGCTTTCTTT. Translation gives CAWGGVNTEAFF. The chain recombines TRBV30 with TRBJ1-1; D unclear. CDR3 length: 12 residues. V was shortened by 5 bases and J by 0 bases, with 7 bases between the two germline ends. The germline V gene encodes CDR1 GTSNPN and CDR2 SVGIG (reference sequence).

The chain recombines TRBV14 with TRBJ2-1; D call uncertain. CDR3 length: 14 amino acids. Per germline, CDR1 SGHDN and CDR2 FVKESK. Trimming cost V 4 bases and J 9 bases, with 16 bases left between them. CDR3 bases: TGTGCCAGCAGCCGGGCCCTACGCGCCGCTGAGCAGTTCTTC. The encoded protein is CASSRALRAAEQFF.

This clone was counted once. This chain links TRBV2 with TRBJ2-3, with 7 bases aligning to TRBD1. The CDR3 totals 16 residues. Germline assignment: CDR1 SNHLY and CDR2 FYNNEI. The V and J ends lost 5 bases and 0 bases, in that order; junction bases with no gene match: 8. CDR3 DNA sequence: TGTGCCAGCAGTACCCGGGACAGAACCAGCACAGATACGCAGTATTTT. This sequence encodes CASSTRDRTSTDTQYF.

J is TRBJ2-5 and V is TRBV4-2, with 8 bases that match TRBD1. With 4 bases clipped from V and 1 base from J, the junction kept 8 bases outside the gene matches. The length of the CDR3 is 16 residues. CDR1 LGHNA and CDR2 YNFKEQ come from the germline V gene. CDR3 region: CASSPGSGQGQETQYF. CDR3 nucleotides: TGTGCCAGCAGCCCGGGCAGCGGACAGGGCCAAGAGACCCAGTACTTC.

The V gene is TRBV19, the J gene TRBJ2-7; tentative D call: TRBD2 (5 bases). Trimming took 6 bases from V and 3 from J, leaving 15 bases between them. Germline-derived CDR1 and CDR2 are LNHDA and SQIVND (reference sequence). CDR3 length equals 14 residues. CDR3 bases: TGTGCCAGTAGACCGGGAAGCCGGGGCTACGAGCAGTACTTC. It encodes CASRPGSRGYEQYF.

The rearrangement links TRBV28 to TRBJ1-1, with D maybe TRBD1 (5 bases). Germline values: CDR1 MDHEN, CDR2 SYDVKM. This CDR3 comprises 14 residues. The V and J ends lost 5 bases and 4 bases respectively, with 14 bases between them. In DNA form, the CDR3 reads TGTGCCAGCAGTCCCGGGGGGGGGTTCACTGAAGCTTTCTTT. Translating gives CASSPGGGFTEAFF.

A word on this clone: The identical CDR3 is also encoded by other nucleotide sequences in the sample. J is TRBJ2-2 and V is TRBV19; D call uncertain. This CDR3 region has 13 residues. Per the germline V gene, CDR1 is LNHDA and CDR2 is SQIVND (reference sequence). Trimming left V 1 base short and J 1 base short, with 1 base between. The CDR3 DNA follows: TGTGCCAGTAGTATAGTGAACACCGGGGAGCTGTTTTTT. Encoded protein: CASSIVNTGELFF.

The CDR3 DNA reads as TGTGCCAGCAGTCCAACAGGGAGCGAAAAACTGTTTTTT. It is translated as CASSPTGSEKLFF. The gene calls are TRBV12-3 or TRBV12-4 and TRBJ1-4, with D possibly being TRBD1 (6 bases). There are 13 residues in the CDR3. V lost 5 bases, J lost 8 bases, and 12 bases lay in between.